The entry below describes one T cell receptor (beta chain). Its target is unknown. This specimen comes from a study of T cell responses to AZD1222 COVID-19 vaccine. Overall study: Pooling was applied to second doses at about 4 or about 12 weeks. Overall study findings and caveats: The donor group comprised mostly white British people and more females; the analysis possibly underestimated clonal diversity. Only after the peak T cell response were repertoires sampled. Spike-specific TCRs gained breadth and depth after people received two AZD1222 doses.

The data were produced by immunoSEQ multiplex PCR, yet TCRdb's version contains in-frame clones alone and is incomplete. The table records about 130,000 clones, just over 85% of them present only once. CDR3 length: 13 residues. V lost 4 bases to trimming and J lost 5 bases, with 10 bases between them. The germline gives CDR1 SGHNT, CDR2 YYREEE (reference sequence). This specimen was peripheral blood, taken on day 0 of AZD1222 vaccination. The gene calls are TRBV5-4 and TRBJ1-5; D perhaps matches TRBD1 (5 bases). The receptor was derived from an adult in good health. The DNA of the CDR3 is TGTGCCAGCAGCCTGGGGGTACATCAGCCCCAGCATTTT. Encoded protein: CASSLGVHQPQHF.